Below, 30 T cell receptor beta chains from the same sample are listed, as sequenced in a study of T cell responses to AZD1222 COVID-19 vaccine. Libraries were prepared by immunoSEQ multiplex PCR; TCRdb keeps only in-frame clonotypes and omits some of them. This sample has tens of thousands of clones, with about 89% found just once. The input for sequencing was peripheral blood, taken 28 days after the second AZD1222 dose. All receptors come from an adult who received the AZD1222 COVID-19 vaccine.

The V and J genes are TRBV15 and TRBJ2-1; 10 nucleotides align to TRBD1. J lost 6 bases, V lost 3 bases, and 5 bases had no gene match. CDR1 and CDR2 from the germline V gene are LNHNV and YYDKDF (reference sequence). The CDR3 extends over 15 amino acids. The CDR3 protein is CATSRGGTGVNEQFF. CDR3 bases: TGTGCCACCAGCAGGGGGGGGACAGGGGTCAATGAGCAGTTCTTC.

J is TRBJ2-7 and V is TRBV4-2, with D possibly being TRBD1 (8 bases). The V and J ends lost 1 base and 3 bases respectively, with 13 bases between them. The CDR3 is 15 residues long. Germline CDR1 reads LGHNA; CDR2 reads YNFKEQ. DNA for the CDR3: TGTGCCAGCAGCCAAGTGCGGGGGACAGGCTACGAGCAGTACTTC. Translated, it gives CASSQVRGTGYEQYF.

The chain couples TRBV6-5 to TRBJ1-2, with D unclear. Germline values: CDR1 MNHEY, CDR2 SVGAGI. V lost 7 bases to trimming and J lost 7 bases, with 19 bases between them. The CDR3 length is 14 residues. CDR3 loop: CASTFNRMVSGYTF. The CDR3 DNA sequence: TGTGCCAGCACGTTTAATCGGATGGTGAGTGGCTACACCTTC.

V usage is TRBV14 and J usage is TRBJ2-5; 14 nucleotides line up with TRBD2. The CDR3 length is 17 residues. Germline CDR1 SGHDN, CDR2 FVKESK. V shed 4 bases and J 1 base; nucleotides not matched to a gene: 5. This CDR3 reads CASSPLGLAGGQETQYF. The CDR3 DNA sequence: TGTGCCAGCAGCCCACTCGGACTAGCGGGGGGCCAAGAGACCCAGTACTTC.

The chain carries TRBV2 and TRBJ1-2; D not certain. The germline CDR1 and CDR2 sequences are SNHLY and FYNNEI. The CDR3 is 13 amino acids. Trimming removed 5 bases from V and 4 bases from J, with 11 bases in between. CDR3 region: CASSRQGGYGYTF. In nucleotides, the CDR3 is TGTGCCAGCAGTAGGCAAGGCGGCTATGGCTACACCTTC.

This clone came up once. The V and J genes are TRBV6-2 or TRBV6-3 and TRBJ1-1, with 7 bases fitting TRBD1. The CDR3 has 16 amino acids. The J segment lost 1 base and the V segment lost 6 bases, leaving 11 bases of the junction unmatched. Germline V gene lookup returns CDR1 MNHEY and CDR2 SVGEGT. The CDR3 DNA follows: TGTGCCAGCAGCCGCCGGACAGGTCTAACGAACACTGAAGCTTTCTTT. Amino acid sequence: CASSRRTGLTNTEAFF.

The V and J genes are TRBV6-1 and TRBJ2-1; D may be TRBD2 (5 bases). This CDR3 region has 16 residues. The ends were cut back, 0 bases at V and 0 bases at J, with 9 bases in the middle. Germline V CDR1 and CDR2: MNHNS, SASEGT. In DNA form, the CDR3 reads TGTGCCAGCAGTGAAGCAAGCGGCAGCTCCTACAATGAGCAGTTCTTC. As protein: CASSEASGSSYNEQFF.

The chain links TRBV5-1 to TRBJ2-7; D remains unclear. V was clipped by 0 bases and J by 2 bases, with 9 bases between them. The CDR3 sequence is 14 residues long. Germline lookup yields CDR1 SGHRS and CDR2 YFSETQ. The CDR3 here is CASSLGSVTYEQYF. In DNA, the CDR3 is TGCGCCAGCAGCTTGGGGTCGGTAACCTACGAGCAGTACTTC. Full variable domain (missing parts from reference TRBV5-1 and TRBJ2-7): KAGVTQTPRYLIKTRGQQVTLSCSPISGHRSVSWYQQTPGQGLQFLFEYFSETQRNKGNFPGRFSGRQFSNSRSEMNVSTLELGDSALYLCASSLGSVTYEQYFGPGTRLTVT.

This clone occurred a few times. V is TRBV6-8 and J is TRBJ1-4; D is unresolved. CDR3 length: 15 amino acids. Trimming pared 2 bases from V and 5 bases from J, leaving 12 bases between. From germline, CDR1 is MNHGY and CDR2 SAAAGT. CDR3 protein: CASSYGSSLNEKLFF. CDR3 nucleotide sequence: TGTGCCAGCAGTTACGGAAGCAGCCTCAATGAAAAACTGTTTTTT.

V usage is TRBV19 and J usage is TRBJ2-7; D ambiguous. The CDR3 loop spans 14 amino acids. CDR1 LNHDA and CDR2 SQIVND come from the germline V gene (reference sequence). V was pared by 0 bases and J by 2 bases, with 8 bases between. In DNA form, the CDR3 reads TGTGCCAGTAGTATAGATGCAGGTACCTACGAGCAGTACTTC. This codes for CASSIDAGTYEQYF. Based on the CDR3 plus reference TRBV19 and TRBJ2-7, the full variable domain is DGGITQSPKYLFRKEGQNVTLSCEQNLNHDAMYWYRQDPGQGLRLIYYSQIVNDFQKGDIAEGYSVSREKKESFPLTVTSAQKNPTAFYLCASSIDAGTYEQYFGPGTRLTVT.

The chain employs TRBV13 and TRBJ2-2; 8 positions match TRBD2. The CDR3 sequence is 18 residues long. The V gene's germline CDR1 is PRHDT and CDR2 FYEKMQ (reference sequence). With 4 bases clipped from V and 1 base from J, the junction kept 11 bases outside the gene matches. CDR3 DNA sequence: TGTGCCAGCAGCTCCCATTTCGGGGGGGCCGTGAACACCGGGGAGCTGTTTTTT. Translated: CASSSHFGGAVNTGELFF.

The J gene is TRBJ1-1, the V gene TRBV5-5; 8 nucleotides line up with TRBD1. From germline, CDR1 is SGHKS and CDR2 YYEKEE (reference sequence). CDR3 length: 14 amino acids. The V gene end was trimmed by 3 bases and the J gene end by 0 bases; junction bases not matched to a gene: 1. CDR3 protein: CASSYRGMNTEAFF. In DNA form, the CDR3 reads TGTGCCAGCAGCTACAGGGGGATGAACACTGAAGCTTTCTTT.

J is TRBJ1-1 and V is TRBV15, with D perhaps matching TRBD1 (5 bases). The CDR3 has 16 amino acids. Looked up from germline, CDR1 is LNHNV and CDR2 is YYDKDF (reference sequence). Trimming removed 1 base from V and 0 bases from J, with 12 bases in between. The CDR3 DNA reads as TGTGCCACCAGCAGAGTAGCAGGGAGCATGAACACTGAAGCTTTCTTT. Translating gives CATSRVAGSMNTEAFF.

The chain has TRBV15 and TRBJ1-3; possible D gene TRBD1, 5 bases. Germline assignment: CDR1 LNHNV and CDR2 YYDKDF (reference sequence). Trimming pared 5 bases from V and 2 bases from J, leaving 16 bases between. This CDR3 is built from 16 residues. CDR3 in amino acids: CATSSPGGGTGNTIYF. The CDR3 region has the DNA TGTGCCACCAGCTCCCCCGGGGGGGGGACTGGAAACACCATATATTTT.

CDR3 in amino acids: CASSVGGANSYEQYF. For the CDR3, the DNA is TGCGCCAGCAGTGTTGGGGGGGCCAACTCCTACGAGCAGTACTTC. V gene TRBV10-2 combines with J gene TRBJ2-7; D might be TRBD2 (7 bases). The V and J ends lost 4 bases and 0 bases respectively, with 13 bases between them. This CDR3 is 15 amino acids long. Germline V gene data show CDR1 as WSHSY and CDR2 as SAAADI.

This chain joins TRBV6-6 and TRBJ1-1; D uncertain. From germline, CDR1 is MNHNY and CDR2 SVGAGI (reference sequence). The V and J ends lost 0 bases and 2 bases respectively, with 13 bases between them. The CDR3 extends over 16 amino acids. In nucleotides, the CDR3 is TGTGCCAGCAGTTACTCAAGGTCCAGGACTAACACTGAAGCTTTCTTT. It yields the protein CASSYSRSRTNTEAFF.

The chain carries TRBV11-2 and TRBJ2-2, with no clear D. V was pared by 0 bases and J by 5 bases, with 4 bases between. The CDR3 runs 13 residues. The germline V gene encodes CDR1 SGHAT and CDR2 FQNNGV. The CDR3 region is CASSLDLTGELFF. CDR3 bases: TGTGCCAGCAGCTTAGATCTTACCGGGGAGCTGTTTTTT. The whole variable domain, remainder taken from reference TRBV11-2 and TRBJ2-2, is EAGVAQSPRYKIIEKRQSVAFWCNPISGHATLYWYQQILGQGPKLLIQFQNNGVVDDSQLPKDRFSAERLKGVDSTLKIQPAKLEDSAVYLCASSLDLTGELFFGEGSRLTVL.

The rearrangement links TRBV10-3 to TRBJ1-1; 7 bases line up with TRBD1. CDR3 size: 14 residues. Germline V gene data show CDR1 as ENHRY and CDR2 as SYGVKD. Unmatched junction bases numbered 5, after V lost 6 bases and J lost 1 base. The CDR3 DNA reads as TGTGCCATCAGACAGGGACAGCCGAACACTGAAGCTTTCTTT. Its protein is CAIRQGQPNTEAFF.

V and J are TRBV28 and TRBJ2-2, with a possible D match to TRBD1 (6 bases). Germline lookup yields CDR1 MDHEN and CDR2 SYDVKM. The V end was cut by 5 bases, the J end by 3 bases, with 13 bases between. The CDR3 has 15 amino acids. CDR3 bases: TGTGCCAGCAGTCTCCAACACAGGGACACCGGGGAGCTGTTTTTT. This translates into CASSLQHRDTGELFF.

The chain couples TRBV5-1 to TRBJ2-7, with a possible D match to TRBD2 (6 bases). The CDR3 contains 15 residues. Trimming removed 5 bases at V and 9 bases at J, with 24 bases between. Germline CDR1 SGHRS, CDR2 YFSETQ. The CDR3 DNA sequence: TGCGCCAGCAGTTCGGTTGGGGGGACCGGGAAAGCGCAGTACTTC. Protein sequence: CASSSVGGTGKAQYF. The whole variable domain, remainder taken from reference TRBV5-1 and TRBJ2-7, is KAGVTQTPRYLIKTRGQQVTLSCSPISGHRSVSWYQQTPGQGLQFLFEYFSETQRNKGNFPGRFSGRQFSNSRSEMNVSTLELGDSALYLCASSSVGGTGKAQYFGPGTRLTVT.

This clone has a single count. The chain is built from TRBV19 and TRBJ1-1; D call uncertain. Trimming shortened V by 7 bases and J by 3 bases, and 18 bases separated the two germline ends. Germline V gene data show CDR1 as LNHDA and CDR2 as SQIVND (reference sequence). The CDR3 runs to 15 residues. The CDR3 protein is CASTDGGSKDTEAFF. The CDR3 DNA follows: TGTGCCAGTACGGACGGAGGGTCGAAGGACACTGAAGCTTTCTTT.

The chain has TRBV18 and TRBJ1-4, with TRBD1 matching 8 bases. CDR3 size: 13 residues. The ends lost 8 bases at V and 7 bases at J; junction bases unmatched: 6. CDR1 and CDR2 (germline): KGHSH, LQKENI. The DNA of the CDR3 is TGTGCCAGCGGGACAGGAGGGAGTGAAAAACTGTTTTTT. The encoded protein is CASGTGGSEKLFF.

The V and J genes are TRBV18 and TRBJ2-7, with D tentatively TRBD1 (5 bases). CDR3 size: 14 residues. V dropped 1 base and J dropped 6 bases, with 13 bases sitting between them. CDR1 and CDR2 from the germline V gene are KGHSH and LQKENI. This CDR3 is CASSPLSGAGEQYF. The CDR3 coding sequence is TGTGCCAGCTCACCACTCTCTGGGGCCGGCGAGCAGTACTTC.

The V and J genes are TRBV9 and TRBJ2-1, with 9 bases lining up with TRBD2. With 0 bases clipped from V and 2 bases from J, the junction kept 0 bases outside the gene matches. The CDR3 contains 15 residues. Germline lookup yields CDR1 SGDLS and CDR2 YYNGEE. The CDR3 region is CASSVGGGAYNEQFF. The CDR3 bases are TGTGCCAGCAGCGTAGGCGGGGGGGCCTACAATGAGCAGTTCTTC. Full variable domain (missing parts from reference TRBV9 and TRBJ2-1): DSGVTQTPKHLITATGQRVTLRCSPRSGDLSVYWYQQSLDQGLQFLIQYYNGEERAKGNILERFSAQQFPDLHSELNLSSLELGDSALYFCASSVGGGAYNEQFFGPGTRLTVL.

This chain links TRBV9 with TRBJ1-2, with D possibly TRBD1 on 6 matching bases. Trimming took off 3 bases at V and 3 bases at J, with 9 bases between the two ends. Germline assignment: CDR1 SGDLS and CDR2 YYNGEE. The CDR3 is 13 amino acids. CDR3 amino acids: CASSEGQYYGYTF. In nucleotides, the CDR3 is TGTGCCAGCAGCGAGGGACAATACTATGGCTACACCTTC.

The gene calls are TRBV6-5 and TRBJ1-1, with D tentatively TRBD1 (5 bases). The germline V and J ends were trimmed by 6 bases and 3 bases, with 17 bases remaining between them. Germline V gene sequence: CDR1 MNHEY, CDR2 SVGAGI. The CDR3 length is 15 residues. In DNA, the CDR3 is TGTGCCAGCAGGGGGGTCGGGGGGATGGACACTGAAGCTTTCTTT. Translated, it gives CASRGVGGMDTEAFF.

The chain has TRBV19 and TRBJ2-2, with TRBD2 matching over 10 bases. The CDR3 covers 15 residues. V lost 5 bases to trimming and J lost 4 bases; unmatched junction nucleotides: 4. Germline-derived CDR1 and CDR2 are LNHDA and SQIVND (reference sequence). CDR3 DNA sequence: TGTGCCAGTAGTTTAAGCGGGGGGGCCACCGGGGAGCTGTTTTTT. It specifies CASSLSGGATGELFF.

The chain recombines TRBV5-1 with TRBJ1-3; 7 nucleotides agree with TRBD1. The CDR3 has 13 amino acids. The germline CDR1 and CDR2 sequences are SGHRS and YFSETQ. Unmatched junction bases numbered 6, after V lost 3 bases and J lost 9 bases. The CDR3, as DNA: TGCGCCAGCAGCTACGACAGGGAGGGCACCATATATTTT. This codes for CASSYDREGTIYF.

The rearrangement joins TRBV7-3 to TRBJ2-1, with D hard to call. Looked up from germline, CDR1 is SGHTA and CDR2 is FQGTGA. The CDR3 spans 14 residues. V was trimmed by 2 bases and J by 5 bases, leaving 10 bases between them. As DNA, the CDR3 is TGTGCCAGCAGCTTAGGCCAGGCGAACAATGAGCAGTTCTTC. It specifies CASSLGQANNEQFF.

DNA of the CDR3: TGCGCCAGCAGCTTTGAGGGGATCCAAGAGACCCAGTACTTC. The encoded protein is CASSFEGIQETQYF. This chain uses TRBV5-1 with TRBJ2-5; TRBD1 or TRBD2 may be the D gene (5 bases each). From germline, CDR1 is SGHRS and CDR2 YFSETQ. Trimming removed 2 bases at V and 1 base at J, with 9 bases between. The CDR3 sequence is 14 residues long.